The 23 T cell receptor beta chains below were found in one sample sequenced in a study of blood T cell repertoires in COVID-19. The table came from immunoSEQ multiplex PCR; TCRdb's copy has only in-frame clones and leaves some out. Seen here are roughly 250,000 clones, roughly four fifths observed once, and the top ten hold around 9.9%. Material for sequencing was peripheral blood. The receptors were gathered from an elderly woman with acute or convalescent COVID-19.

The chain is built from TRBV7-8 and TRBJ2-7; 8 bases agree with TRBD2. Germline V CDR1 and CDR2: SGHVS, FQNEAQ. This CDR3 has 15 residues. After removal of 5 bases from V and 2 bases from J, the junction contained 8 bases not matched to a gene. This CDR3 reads CASSPPGGRPYEQYF. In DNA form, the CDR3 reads TGTGCCAGCAGCCCGCCGGGGGGGAGACCCTACGAGCAGTACTTC.

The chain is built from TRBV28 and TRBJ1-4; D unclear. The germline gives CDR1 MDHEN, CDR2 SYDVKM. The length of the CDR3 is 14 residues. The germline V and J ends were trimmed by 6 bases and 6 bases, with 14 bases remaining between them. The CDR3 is CASSPFAVYEKLFF. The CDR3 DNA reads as TGTGCCAGCAGCCCATTCGCAGTATATGAAAAACTGTTTTTT.

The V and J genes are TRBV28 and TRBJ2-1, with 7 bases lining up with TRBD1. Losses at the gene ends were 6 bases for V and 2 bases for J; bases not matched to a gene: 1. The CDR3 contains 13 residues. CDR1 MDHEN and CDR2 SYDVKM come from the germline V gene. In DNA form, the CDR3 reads TGTGCCAGCAGGGGACAGACCTACAATGAGCAGTTCTTC. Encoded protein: CASRGQTYNEQFF.

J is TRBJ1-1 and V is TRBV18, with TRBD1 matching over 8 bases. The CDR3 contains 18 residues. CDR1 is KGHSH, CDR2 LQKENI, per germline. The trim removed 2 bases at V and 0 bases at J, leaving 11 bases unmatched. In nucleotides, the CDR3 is TGTGCCAGCTCACCAGTGCAGGGGGCGGTGGTCATGAACACTGAAGCTTTCTTT. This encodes CASSPVQGAVVMNTEAFF.

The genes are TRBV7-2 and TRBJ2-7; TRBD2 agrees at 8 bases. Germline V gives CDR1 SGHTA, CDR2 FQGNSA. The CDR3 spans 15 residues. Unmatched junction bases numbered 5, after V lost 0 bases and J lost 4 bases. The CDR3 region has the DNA TGTGCCAGCAGCTTAGCGATTAGCGGGAAATACGAGCAGTACTTC. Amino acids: CASSLAISGKYEQYF.

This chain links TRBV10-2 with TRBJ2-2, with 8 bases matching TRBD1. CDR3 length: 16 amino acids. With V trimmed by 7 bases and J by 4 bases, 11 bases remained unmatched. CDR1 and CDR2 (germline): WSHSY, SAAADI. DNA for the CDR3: TGCGCCAGCATCCCTAGGACAGGGCCGGCCACCGGGGAGCTGTTTTTT. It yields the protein CASIPRTGPATGELFF.

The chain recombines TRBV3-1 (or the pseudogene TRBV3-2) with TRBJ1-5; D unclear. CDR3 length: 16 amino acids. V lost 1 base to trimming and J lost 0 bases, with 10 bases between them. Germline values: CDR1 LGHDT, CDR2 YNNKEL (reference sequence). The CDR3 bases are TGTGCCAGCAGCCAAGTCGTGAGGGTTAGCAATCAGCCCCAGCATTTT. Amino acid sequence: CASSQVVRVSNQPQHF.

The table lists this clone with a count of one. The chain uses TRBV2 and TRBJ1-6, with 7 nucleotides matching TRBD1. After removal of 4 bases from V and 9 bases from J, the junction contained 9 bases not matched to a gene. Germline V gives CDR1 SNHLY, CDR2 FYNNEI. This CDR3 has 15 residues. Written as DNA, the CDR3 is TGTGCCAGCAGTGTACAGGGGCAGGGCGGTTCACCCCTCCACTTT. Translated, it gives CASSVQGQGGSPLHF. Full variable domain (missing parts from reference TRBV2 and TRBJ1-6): EPEVTQTPSHQVTQMGQEVILRCVPISNHLYFYWYRQILGQKVEFLVSFYNNEISEKSEIFDDQFSVERPDGSNFTLKIRSTKLEDSAMYFCASSVQGQGGSPLHFGNGTRLTVT.

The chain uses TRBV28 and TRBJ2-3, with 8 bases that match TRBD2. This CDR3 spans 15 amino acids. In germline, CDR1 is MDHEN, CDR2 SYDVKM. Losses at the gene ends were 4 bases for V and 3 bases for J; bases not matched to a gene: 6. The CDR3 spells CASSSRGGGTDTQYF. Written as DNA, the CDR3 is TGTGCCAGCAGTTCCCGGGGGGGCGGAACAGATACGCAGTATTTT.

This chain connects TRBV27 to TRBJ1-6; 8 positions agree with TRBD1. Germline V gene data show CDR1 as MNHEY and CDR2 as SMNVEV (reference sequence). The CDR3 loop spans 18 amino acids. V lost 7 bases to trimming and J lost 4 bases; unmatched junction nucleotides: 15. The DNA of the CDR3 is TGTGCCAGCACCCAAGGACAGGGAGGGCTAGCATATAATTCACCCCTCCACTTT. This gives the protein CASTQGQGGLAYNSPLHF.

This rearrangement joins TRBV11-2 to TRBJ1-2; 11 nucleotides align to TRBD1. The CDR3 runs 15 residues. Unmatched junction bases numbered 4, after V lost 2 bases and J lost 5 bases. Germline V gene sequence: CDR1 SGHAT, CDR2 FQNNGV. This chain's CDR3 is CASSLRGTGGYGYTF. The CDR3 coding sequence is TGTGCCAGCAGCTTACGGGGGACAGGGGGGTATGGCTACACCTTC.

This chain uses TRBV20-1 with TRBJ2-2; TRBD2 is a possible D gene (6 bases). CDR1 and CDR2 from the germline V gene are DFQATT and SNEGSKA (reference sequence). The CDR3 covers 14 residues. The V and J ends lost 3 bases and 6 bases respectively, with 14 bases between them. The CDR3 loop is CSASGGLAPGELFF. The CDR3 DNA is TGCAGTGCTAGTGGGGGACTTGCGCCCGGGGAGCTGTTTTTT.

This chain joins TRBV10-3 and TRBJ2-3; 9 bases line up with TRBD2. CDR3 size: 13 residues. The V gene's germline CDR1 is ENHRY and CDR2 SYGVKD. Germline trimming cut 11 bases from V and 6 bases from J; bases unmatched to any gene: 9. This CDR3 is CAAKAGGLDTQYF. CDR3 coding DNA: TGTGCCGCCAAAGCGGGGGGCTTGGATACGCAGTATTTT.

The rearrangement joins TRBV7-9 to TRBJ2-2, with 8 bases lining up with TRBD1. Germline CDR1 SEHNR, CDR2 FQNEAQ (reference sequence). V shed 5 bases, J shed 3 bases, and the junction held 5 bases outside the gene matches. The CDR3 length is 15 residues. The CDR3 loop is CASSQGAGDTGELFF. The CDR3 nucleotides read TGTGCCAGCAGCCAGGGGGCTGGTGACACCGGGGAGCTGTTTTTT.

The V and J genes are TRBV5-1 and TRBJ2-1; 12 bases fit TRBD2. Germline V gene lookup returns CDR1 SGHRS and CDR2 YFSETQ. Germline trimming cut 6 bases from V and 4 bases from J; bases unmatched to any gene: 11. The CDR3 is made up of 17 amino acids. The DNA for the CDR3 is TGCGCCAGCACCTCACTAGCGGGGGGAGCGAATTACAATGAGCAGTTCTTC. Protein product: CASTSLAGGANYNEQFF.

The CDR3 loop reads CASSSLDSQETQYF. The DNA of the CDR3 is TGTGCCAGCAGCTCCCTGGACAGTCAAGAGACCCAGTACTTC. The chain combines TRBV5-6 with TRBJ2-5; D perhaps matches TRBD1 (6 bases). With 3 bases removed from V and 2 bases from J, the gap between germline ends came to 11 bases. Germline CDR1 reads SGHDT; CDR2 reads YYEEEE. The CDR3 covers 14 residues.

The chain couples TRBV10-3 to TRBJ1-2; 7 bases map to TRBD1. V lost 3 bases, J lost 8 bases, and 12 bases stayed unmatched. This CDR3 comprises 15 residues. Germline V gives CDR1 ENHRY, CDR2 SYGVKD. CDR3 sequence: CAISDPPGGYSGYTF. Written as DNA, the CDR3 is TGTGCCATCAGTGACCCGCCAGGGGGTTACAGCGGCTACACCTTC.

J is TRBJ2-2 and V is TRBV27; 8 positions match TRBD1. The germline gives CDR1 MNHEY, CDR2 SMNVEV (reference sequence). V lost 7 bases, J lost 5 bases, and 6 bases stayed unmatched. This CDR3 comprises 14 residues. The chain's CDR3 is CASTSGQATGELFF. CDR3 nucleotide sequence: TGTGCCAGCACCTCGGGACAGGCAACCGGGGAGCTGTTTTTT.

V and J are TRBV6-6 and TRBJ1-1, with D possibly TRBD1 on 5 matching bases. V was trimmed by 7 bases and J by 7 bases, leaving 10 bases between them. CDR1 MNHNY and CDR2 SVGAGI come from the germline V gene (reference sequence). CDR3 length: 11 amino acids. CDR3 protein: CASKTDSEAFF. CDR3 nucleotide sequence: TGTGCCAGCAAAACCGACAGTGAAGCTTTCTTT.

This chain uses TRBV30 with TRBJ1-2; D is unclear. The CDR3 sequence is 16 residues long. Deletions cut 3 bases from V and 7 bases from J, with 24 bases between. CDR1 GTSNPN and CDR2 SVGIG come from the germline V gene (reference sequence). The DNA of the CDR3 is TGTGCCTGGAGCCTCCTCAGCGGGCCTCGACTTGCTGGCTACACCTTC. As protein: CAWSLLSGPRLAGYTF.

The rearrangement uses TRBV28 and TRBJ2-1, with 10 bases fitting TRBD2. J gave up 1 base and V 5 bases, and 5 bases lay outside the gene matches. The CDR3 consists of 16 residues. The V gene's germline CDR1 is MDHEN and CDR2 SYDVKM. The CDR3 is CASSLIAGGSYNEQFF. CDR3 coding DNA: TGTGCCAGCAGTCTTATAGCGGGGGGTTCCTACAATGAGCAGTTCTTC.

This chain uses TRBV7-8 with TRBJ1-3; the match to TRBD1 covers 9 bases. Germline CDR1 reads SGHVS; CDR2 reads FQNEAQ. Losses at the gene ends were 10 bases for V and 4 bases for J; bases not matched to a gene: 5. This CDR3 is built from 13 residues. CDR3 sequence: CATLDRGGNTIYF. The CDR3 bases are TGTGCCACCTTGGACAGGGGCGGAAACACCATATATTTT.

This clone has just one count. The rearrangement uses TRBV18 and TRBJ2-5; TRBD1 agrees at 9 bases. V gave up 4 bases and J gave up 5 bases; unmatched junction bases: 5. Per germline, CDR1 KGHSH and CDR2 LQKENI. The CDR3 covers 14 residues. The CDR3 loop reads CASSLTGGMETQYF. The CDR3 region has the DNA TGTGCCAGCTCACTGACAGGGGGAATGGAGACCCAGTACTTC.